This is a list of T cell receptor beta chains from one sample in a study of regulatory T cells in long-lasting Graves disease. TCRdb reprocessed the multiplex PCR reads via MiXCR and lists one record per CDR3 protein. The sample yields around 340,000 distinct CDR3 sequences, 15% to 20% seen once. This sample comprised peripheral blood mononuclear cells (PBMCs), obtained when the disease was refractory, from a patient treated with antithyroid drugs. The receptors were sampled from a female donor with Graves disease. The CDR3 runs from the conserved cysteine through the conserved F or W. D genes are given only for firm matches. Rows may omit the clone size; those that give it use once, few, many or a size class.

clone_size: .; d_call: .; j_call: TRBJ2-1; v_call: TRBV19; cdr3_nt: TGTGCCAGTAGTATCAGGGGTGGGTCCTACAATGAGCAGTTCTTC; cdr3_aa: CASSIRGGSYNEQFF
clone_size: .; d_call: .; j_call: TRBJ2-3; v_call: TRBV4-2; cdr3_nt: TGTGCCAGCAGCCGCGACAGGAGCACAGATACGCAGTATTTT; cdr3_aa: CASSRDRSTDTQYF
clone_size: few; d_call: .; j_call: TRBJ1-5; v_call: TRBV29-1; cdr3_nt: TGCAGCGTTGCTAATGGGGGCGGTCAGCCCCAGCATTTT; cdr3_aa: CSVANGGGQPQHF
clone_size: few; d_call: TRBD2; j_call: TRBJ2-5; v_call: TRBV7-9; cdr3_nt: TGTGCCAGCAGCTTAGATGCGGGAGAAACCCAGTACTTC; cdr3_aa: CASSLDAGETQYF
clone_size: .; d_call: TRBD1; j_call: TRBJ1-4; v_call: TRBV19; cdr3_nt: TGTGCCAGTAGCCTACCCCGCAGGGGGCGAAGGGAAAAACTGTTTTTT; cdr3_aa: CASSLPRRGRREKLFF
clone_size: once; d_call: TRBD2; j_call: TRBJ2-3; v_call: TRBV9; cdr3_nt: TGTGCCAGCAGCGTAGGGCCCCGACTAGCGGGAGGGACAGATACGCAGTATTTT; cdr3_aa: CASSVGPRLAGGTDTQYF
clone_size: .; d_call: TRBD1; j_call: TRBJ1-5; v_call: TRBV7-7; cdr3_nt: TGTGCTAGCAGCTTAGATCCGGGACAGGGGGGCGGCAATCAGCCCCAGCATTTT; cdr3_aa: CASSLDPGQGGGNQPQHF
clone_size: many; d_call: .; j_call: TRBJ2-5; v_call: TRBV6-2/TRBV6-3; cdr3_nt: TGTGCCAGCAGTGCCCACAGGAAGACCCAGTACTTC; cdr3_aa: CASSAHRKTQYF
clone_size: few; d_call: .; j_call: TRBJ2-2; v_call: TRBV6-2/TRBV6-3; cdr3_nt: TGTGCCAGCAGTTATCGTAGCGGAATTAACACCGGGGAGCTGTTTTTT; cdr3_aa: CASSYRSGINTGELFF
clone_size: once; d_call: .; j_call: TRBJ2-2; v_call: TRBV15; cdr3_nt: TGTGCCACCAGCAGAGGGGGATTCGGGGAGCTGTTTTTT; cdr3_aa: CATSRGGFGELFF
clone_size: many; d_call: .; j_call: TRBJ1-5; v_call: TRBV27; cdr3_nt: TGTGCCAGCAGTTTTCGAGGGCGGGGCAATCAGCCCCAGCATTTT; cdr3_aa: CASSFRGRGNQPQHF
clone_size: few; d_call: .; j_call: TRBJ2-5; v_call: TRBV7-8; cdr3_nt: TGTGCCAGCAGCGTCGGACCCTTGGAGACCCAGTACTTC; cdr3_aa: CASSVGPLETQYF
clone_size: few; d_call: .; j_call: TRBJ1-4; v_call: TRBV14; cdr3_nt: TGTGCCAGCAGCCATAGAAGCGCAACTAATGAAAAACTGTTTTTT; cdr3_aa: CASSHRSATNEKLFF
clone_size: .; d_call: TRBD2; j_call: TRBJ2-7; v_call: TRBV4-1; cdr3_nt: TGCGCCAGCAGCCCTACTAGCGGGAGAGAATACGAGCAGTACTTC; cdr3_aa: CASSPTSGREYEQYF
clone_size: many; d_call: TRBD1; j_call: TRBJ2-4; v_call: TRBV27; cdr3_nt: TGTGCCAGCAGTAGAGAACAGGGGTTAGGAAACATTCAGTACTTC; cdr3_aa: CASSREQGLGNIQYF
clone_size: .; d_call: .; j_call: TRBJ2-5; v_call: TRBV5-6; cdr3_nt: TGTGCCAGCAGCTTGGGGCTTGGGGGCACAGAGACCCAGTACTTC; cdr3_aa: CASSLGLGGTETQYF
clone_size: .; d_call: TRBD2; j_call: TRBJ2-2; v_call: TRBV7-9; cdr3_nt: TGTGCCAGCAGCATACGGGGGGGAACCGGGGAGCTGTTTTTT; cdr3_aa: CASSIRGGTGELFF
clone_size: many; d_call: .; j_call: TRBJ1-5; v_call: TRBV6-1; cdr3_nt: TGTGCGGGTCGAAGAGGGGATAGCAATCAGCCCCAGCATTTT; cdr3_aa: CAGRRGDSNQPQHF
clone_size: few; d_call: .; j_call: TRBJ1-4; v_call: TRBV27; cdr3_nt: TGTGCCAGCAGCGCCTTGGGAAAACTGTTTTTT; cdr3_aa: CASSALGKLFF
clone_size: .; d_call: .; j_call: TRBJ2-7; v_call: TRBV4-3; cdr3_nt: TGCGCCAGCAGCCAAGCCGTCCGAGGTGGCGAGCAGTACTTC; cdr3_aa: CASSQAVRGGEQYF
clone_size: many; d_call: TRBD1; j_call: TRBJ1-5; v_call: TRBV12-3/TRBV12-4; cdr3_nt: TGTGCCATTGGACAGGGTGGGAATCAGCCCCAGCATTTT; cdr3_aa: CAIGQGGNQPQHF
clone_size: few; d_call: .; j_call: TRBJ2-7; v_call: TRBV7-9; cdr3_nt: TGTGCCAGCAGCTTAAGAGAGACAGGCCGCCACGAGCAGTACTTC; cdr3_aa: CASSLRETGRHEQYF
clone_size: .; d_call: .; j_call: TRBJ2-7; v_call: TRBV28; cdr3_nt: TGTGCCAGCAGGACTGGGGGGTACCGGGCCAGCTCCTACGAGCAGTACTTC; cdr3_aa: CASRTGGYRASSYEQYF
clone_size: many; d_call: .; j_call: TRBJ2-6; v_call: TRBV5-1; cdr3_nt: TGCGCCAGCAGGCCGGGTTACTCTGGGGCCAACGTCCTGACTTTC; cdr3_aa: CASRPGYSGANVLTF
clone_size: many; d_call: .; j_call: TRBJ2-5; v_call: TRBV24-1; cdr3_nt: TGTGCCACCAGTGATTCGTCAGGGACCCAGTACTTC; cdr3_aa: CATSDSSGTQYF
clone_size: few; d_call: .; j_call: TRBJ1-5; v_call: TRBV7-2; cdr3_nt: TGTGCCAGCAGCTTATTGGGGGGGCGGACGGGGTTGTACAATCAGCCCCAGCATTTT; cdr3_aa: CASSLLGGRTGLYNQPQHF
clone_size: few; d_call: TRBD1; j_call: TRBJ1-1; v_call: TRBV19; cdr3_nt: TGTGCCAGTAGTGCCGGACCGGGACAGGCGAACACTGAAGCTTTCTTT; cdr3_aa: CASSAGPGQANTEAFF
clone_size: few; d_call: .; j_call: TRBJ1-1; v_call: TRBV5-6; cdr3_nt: TGTGCCAGCAGCTTCTTGCAGGGGACCACTGAAGCTTTCTTT; cdr3_aa: CASSFLQGTTEAFF
clone_size: many; d_call: .; j_call: TRBJ1-1; v_call: TRBV12-3/TRBV12-4; cdr3_nt: TGTGCCAGCAGTTTGGGGCAGGGTGAGACTGAAGCTTTCTTT; cdr3_aa: CASSLGQGETEAFF
clone_size: many; d_call: TRBD1; j_call: TRBJ1-2; v_call: TRBV3-1; cdr3_nt: TGTGCCAGCAGCCAAGTGCCTCCGGGACAGGGGGGATATGGCTACACCTTC; cdr3_aa: CASSQVPPGQGGYGYTF
clone_size: many; d_call: TRBD1; j_call: TRBJ1-3; v_call: TRBV6-2/TRBV6-3; cdr3_nt: TGTGCCAGCAGTTCGGGACAGAGGATCTCTGGAAACACCATATATTTT; cdr3_aa: CASSSGQRISGNTIYF
clone_size: .; d_call: TRBD2; j_call: TRBJ2-4; v_call: TRBV4-1; cdr3_nt: TGCGCCAGCAGTAGAGGCCTCCCCCACGGACTAGACAACATTCAGTACTTC; cdr3_aa: CASSRGLPHGLDNIQYF
clone_size: .; d_call: .; j_call: TRBJ2-5; v_call: TRBV10-2; cdr3_nt: TGCGCCAGCAGTGAGTGGCTAGGGGACGAGACCCAGTACTTC; cdr3_aa: CASSEWLGDETQYF
clone_size: .; d_call: .; j_call: TRBJ2-2; v_call: TRBV2; cdr3_nt: TGTGCCAGCAGGGCCGGGAGGAACACCGGGGAGCTGTTTTTT; cdr3_aa: CASRAGRNTGELFF
clone_size: many; d_call: .; j_call: TRBJ1-2; v_call: TRBV24-1; cdr3_nt: TGTGCCACCAGTGATTTGGAGACCTATGGCTACACCTTC; cdr3_aa: CATSDLETYGYTF
clone_size: few; d_call: .; j_call: TRBJ1-5; v_call: TRBV30; cdr3_nt: TGTGCCTGGAGTTCCCTGGGACGTATACATCAGCCCCAGCATTTT; cdr3_aa: CAWSSLGRIHQPQHF
clone_size: few; d_call: TRBD1; j_call: TRBJ1-1; v_call: TRBV19; cdr3_nt: TGTGCCAGTAGTATTATCGGGACAGGGGATATGACTGAAGCTTTCTTT; cdr3_aa: CASSIIGTGDMTEAFF
clone_size: few; d_call: TRBD1; j_call: TRBJ2-2; v_call: TRBV7-3; cdr3_nt: TGTGCCAGCAGCTTGCAGGGGGCTGGCACCGGGGAGCTGTTTTTT; cdr3_aa: CASSLQGAGTGELFF
clone_size: few; d_call: .; j_call: TRBJ1-1; v_call: TRBV19; cdr3_nt: TGTGCCAGTAAAGACCAGGGGCTAACACTGGAAGCTTTCTTT; cdr3_aa: CASKDQGLTLEAFF
clone_size: many; d_call: TRBD1; j_call: TRBJ1-5; v_call: TRBV29-1; cdr3_nt: TGCAGCGTTTGGGACAGGGACAATCAGCCCCAGCATTTT; cdr3_aa: CSVWDRDNQPQHF
clone_size: few; d_call: TRBD2; j_call: TRBJ2-1; v_call: TRBV6-5; cdr3_nt: TGTGCCAGCAGTTACTTCCCCCCGGGACTAGCGGGAGGATCGGAGCAGTTCTTC; cdr3_aa: CASSYFPPGLAGGSEQFF
clone_size: many; d_call: .; j_call: TRBJ1-1; v_call: TRBV7-8; cdr3_nt: TGTGCCAGCAGCTTAGCGCTCAGGGTGGCGGTCACTGAAGCTTTCTTT; cdr3_aa: CASSLALRVAVTEAFF
clone_size: .; d_call: .; j_call: TRBJ1-6; v_call: TRBV20-1; cdr3_nt: TGCAGTGCTAGAGGAGTGGCCCATAATTCACCCCTCCACTTT; cdr3_aa: CSARGVAHNSPLHF
clone_size: many; d_call: .; j_call: TRBJ1-6; v_call: TRBV6-1; cdr3_nt: TGTGCCAGCAGTCAAGAAGGTTGGAACGGCTCACCCCTCCACTTT; cdr3_aa: CASSQEGWNGSPLHF
clone_size: .; d_call: TRBD2; j_call: TRBJ2-4; v_call: TRBV12-3/TRBV12-4; cdr3_nt: TGTGCCAGCGCCTCGGGGGGGGCCGGCAAAAACATTCAGTACTTC; cdr3_aa: CASASGGAGKNIQYF
clone_size: many; d_call: TRBD1; j_call: TRBJ1-1; v_call: TRBV12-3/TRBV12-4; cdr3_nt: TGTGCCAGCAGTTCCTCCGGGACAGAATACACTGAAGCTTTCTTT; cdr3_aa: CASSSSGTEYTEAFF
clone_size: few; d_call: .; j_call: TRBJ2-7; v_call: TRBV20-1; cdr3_nt: TGCAGTGCAGACAGGCCCTCCTACGAGCAGTACTTC; cdr3_aa: CSADRPSYEQYF
clone_size: many; d_call: .; j_call: TRBJ2-7; v_call: TRBV12-3/TRBV12-4; cdr3_nt: TGTGCCAGCAGTACGGGACTCCCCTACGAGCAGTACTTC; cdr3_aa: CASSTGLPYEQYF
clone_size: .; d_call: TRBD1; j_call: TRBJ1-5; v_call: TRBV4-1; cdr3_nt: TGCGCCAGCAGCCACCGCAGACAGGGTAGAAATCAGCCCCAGCATTTT; cdr3_aa: CASSHRRQGRNQPQHF
clone_size: few; d_call: TRBD1; j_call: TRBJ1-6; v_call: TRBV5-1; cdr3_nt: TGCGCCAGCAGCACTCGGACAGGGATCGATTCACCCCTCCACTTT; cdr3_aa: CASSTRTGIDSPLHF
clone_size: few; d_call: .; j_call: TRBJ1-1; v_call: TRBV10-3; cdr3_nt: TGTGCCGCCTTAAACCGGGGACCGGGAGCCTCTGAAGCTTTCTTT; cdr3_aa: CAALNRGPGASEAFF
clone_size: many; d_call: .; j_call: TRBJ2-7; v_call: TRBV27; cdr3_nt: TGTGCCAGCAGTTTAAAGGGTGGGGGAATCTACGAGCAGTACTTC; cdr3_aa: CASSLKGGGIYEQYF
clone_size: many; d_call: TRBD2; j_call: TRBJ2-7; v_call: TRBV11-2; cdr3_nt: TGTGCCAGCAGCCCCCCTCGGCCTAGCGGCAACGAGCAGTACTTC; cdr3_aa: CASSPPRPSGNEQYF
clone_size: many; d_call: .; j_call: TRBJ2-2; v_call: TRBV24-1; cdr3_nt: TGTGCCACCAGTGCCGGGATATCGGAGATCGGGGAGCTGTTTTTT; cdr3_aa: CATSAGISEIGELFF
clone_size: many; d_call: TRBD1; j_call: TRBJ1-1; v_call: TRBV28; cdr3_nt: TGTGCCAGCAGAAAGGACAGGGGGATTTTGAACACTGAAGCTTTCTTT; cdr3_aa: CASRKDRGILNTEAFF
clone_size: many; d_call: TRBD1; j_call: TRBJ2-7; v_call: TRBV4-1; cdr3_nt: TGCGCCAGCAGCCTTGTCGGCGGGACAGGGAATTACGAGCAGTACTTC; cdr3_aa: CASSLVGGTGNYEQYF
clone_size: many; d_call: .; j_call: TRBJ1-6; v_call: TRBV3-1; cdr3_nt: TGTGCCAGCAGTCAGATGGTAGAGTCACCCCTCCACTTT; cdr3_aa: CASSQMVESPLHF
clone_size: .; d_call: .; j_call: TRBJ1-1; v_call: TRBV13; cdr3_nt: TGTGCCAGCAGCTTGGGAGACTTGAACACTGAAGCTTTCTTT; cdr3_aa: CASSLGDLNTEAFF
clone_size: .; d_call: TRBD1; j_call: TRBJ1-5; v_call: TRBV6-1; cdr3_nt: TGTGCCAGCCGGACAGGGATGGATCAGCCCCAGCATTTT; cdr3_aa: CASRTGMDQPQHF